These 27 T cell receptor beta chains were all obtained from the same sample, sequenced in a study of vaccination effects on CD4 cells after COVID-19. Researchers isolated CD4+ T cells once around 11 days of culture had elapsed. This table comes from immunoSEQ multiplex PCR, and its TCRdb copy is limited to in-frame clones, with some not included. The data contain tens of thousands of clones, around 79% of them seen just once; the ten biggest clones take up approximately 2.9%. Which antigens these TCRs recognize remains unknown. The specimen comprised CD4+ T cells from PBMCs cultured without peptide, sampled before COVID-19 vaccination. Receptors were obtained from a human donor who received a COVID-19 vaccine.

In nucleotides, the CDR3 is TGTGCCAGCAGTCCGGGACTAGGGGTCCAAGAGACCCAGTACTTC. This encodes CASSPGLGVQETQYF. This chain joins TRBV6-5 and TRBJ2-5, with 8 nucleotides matching TRBD2. The germline V gene has CDR1 MNHEY and CDR2 SVGAGI. This CDR3 is 15 amino acids long. The trim removed 5 bases at V and 1 base at J, leaving 6 bases unmatched.

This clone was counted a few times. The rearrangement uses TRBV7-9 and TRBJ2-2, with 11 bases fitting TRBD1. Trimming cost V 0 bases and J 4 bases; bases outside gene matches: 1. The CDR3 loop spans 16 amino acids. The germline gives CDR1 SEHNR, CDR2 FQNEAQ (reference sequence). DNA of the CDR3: TGTGCCAGCAGCTTAGCCGGGACAGGGGGCACCGGGGAGCTGTTTTTT. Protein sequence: CASSLAGTGGTGELFF.

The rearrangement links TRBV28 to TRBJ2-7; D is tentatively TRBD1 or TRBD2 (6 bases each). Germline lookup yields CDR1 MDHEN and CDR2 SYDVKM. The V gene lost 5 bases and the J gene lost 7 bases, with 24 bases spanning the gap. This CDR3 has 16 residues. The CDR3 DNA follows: TGTGCCAGCAGTAACCACGGGGGCGCGAAGGTGAGAGAGCAGTACTTC. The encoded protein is CASSNHGGAKVREQYF.

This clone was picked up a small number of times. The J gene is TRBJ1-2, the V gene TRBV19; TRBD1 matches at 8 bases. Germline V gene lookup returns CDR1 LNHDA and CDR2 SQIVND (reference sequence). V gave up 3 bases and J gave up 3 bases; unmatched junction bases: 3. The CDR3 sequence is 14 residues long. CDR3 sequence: CASSMNRGDYGYTF. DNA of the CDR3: TGTGCCAGTAGTATGAACAGGGGGGACTATGGCTACACCTTC.

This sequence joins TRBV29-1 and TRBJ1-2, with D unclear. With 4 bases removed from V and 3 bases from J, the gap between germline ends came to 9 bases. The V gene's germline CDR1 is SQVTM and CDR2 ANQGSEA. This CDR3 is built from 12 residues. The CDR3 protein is CSVGGFDYGYTF. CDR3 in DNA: TGCAGCGTTGGGGGATTCGACTATGGCTACACCTTC.

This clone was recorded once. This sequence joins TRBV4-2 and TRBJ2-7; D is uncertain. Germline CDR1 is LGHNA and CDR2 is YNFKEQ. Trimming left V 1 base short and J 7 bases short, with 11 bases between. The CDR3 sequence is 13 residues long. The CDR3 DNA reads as TGTGCCAGCAGCCAAGCTATAGGGCGGGAGCAGTACTTC. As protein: CASSQAIGREQYF.

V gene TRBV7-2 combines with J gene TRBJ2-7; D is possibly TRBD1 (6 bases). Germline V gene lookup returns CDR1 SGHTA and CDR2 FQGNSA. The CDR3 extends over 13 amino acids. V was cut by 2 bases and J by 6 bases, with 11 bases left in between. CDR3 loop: CASSLHRAGEQYF. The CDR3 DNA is TGTGCCAGCAGCTTACACAGGGCTGGCGAGCAGTACTTC.

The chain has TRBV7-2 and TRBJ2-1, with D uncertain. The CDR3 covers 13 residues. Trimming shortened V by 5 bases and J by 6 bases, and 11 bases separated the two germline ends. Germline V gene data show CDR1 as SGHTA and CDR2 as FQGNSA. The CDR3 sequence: CASSLLRLNEQFF. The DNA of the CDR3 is TGTGCCAGCAGCCTATTACGGCTCAATGAGCAGTTCTTC.

The CDR3 region is CATSPVRGSGNTIYF. The CDR3 bases are TGTGCCACCAGTCCCGTTCGGGGGTCAGGAAACACCATATATTTT. V and J are TRBV15 and TRBJ1-3, with D perhaps matching TRBD1 (5 bases). Germline CDR1 reads LNHNV; CDR2 reads YYDKDF (reference sequence). The V end was cut by 6 bases, the J end by 4 bases, with 16 bases between. This CDR3 comprises 15 residues. The full variable domain, with the rest looked up from reference TRBV15 and TRBJ1-3, is DAMVIQNPRYQVTQFGKPVTLSCSQTLNHNVMYWYQQKSSQAPKLLFHYYDKDFNNEADTPDNFQSRRPNTSFCFLDIRSPGLGDTAMYLCATSPVRGSGNTIYFGEGSWLTVV.

This chain's CDR3 is CASSFDFRETQYF. Written as DNA, the CDR3 is TGTGCCAGCAGTTTCGACTTCCGGGAGACCCAGTACTTC. V is TRBV12-3 or TRBV12-4 and J is TRBJ2-5; D remains ambiguous. This CDR3 comprises 13 residues. Between the trimmed V and J ends, which lost 3 bases and 5 bases, there was a span of 10 bases.

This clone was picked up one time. The CDR3: CASSPLFRSNEKLFF. CDR3 nucleotide sequence: TGTGCCAGCAGTCCCTTATTTCGGTCTAATGAAAAACTGTTTTTT. The chain recombines TRBV6-5 with TRBJ1-4; D remains unclear. Germline values: CDR1 MNHEY, CDR2 SVGAGI. CDR3 length equals 15 residues. The V and J ends lost 5 bases and 3 bases respectively, with 13 bases between them.

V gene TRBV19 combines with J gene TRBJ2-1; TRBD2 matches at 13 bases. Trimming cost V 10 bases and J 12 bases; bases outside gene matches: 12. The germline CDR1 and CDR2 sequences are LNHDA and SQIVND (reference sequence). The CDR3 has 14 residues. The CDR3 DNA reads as TGTGCCACCCAAACTAGCGGGAGGGCCTTTGTGCAGTTCTTC. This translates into CATQTSGRAFVQFF. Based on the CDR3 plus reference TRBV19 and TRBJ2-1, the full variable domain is DGGITQSPKYLFRKEGQNVTLSCEQNLNHDAMYWYRQDPGQGLRLIYYSQIVNDFQKGDIAEGYSVSREKKESFPLTVTSAQKNPTAFYLCATQTSGRAFVQFFGPGTRLTVL.

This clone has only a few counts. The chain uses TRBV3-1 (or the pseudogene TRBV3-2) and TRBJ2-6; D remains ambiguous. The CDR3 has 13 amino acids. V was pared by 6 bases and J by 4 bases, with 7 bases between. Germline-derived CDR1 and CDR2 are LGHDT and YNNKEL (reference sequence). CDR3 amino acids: CASRRIGANVLTF. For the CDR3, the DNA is TGTGCCAGCAGACGTATCGGGGCCAACGTCCTGACTTTC.

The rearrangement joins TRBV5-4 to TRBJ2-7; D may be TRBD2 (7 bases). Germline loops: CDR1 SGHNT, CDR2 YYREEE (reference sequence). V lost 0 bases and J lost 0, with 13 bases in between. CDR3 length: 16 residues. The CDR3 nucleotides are TGTGCCAGCAGCTTGGGGGCGGGGGCGCCCTCCTACGAGCAGTACTTC. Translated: CASSLGAGAPSYEQYF. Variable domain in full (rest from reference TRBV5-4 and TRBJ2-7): ETGVTQSPTHLIKTRGQQVTLRCSSQSGHNTVSWYQQALGQGPQFIFQYYREEENGRGNFPPRFSGLQFPNYSSELNVNALELDDSALYLCASSLGAGAPSYEQYFGPGTRLTVT.

CDR3 loop: CASSDRLSPQIHQETQYF. Here the CDR3 DNA reads TGTGCCAGCAGTGATCGGTTATCTCCACAGATACACCAAGAGACCCAGTACTTC. The J gene is TRBJ2-5, the V gene TRBV25-1; D gene uncertain. Germline assignment: CDR1 MGHDK and CDR2 SYGVNS. The CDR3 length is 18 residues. V lost 3 bases and J lost 0, with 20 bases in between.

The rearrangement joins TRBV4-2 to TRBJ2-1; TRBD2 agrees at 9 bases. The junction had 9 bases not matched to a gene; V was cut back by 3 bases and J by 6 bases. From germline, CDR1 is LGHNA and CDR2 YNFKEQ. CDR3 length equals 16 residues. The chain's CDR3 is CASSQGASGVFNEQFF. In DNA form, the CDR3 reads TGTGCCAGCAGCCAGGGGGCTAGCGGGGTCTTCAATGAGCAGTTCTTC.

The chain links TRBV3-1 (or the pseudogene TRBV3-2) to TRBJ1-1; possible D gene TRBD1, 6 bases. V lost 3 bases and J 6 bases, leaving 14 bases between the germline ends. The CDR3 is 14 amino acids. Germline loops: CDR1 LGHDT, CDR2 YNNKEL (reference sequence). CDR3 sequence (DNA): TGTGCCAGCAGCCAGGGGACATCCAGTTCTGAAGCTTTCTTT. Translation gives CASSQGTSSSEAFF.

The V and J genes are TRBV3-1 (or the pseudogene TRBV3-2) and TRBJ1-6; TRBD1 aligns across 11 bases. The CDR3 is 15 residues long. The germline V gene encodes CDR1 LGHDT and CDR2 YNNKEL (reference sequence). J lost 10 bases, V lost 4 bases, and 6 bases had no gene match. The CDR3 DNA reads TGTGCCAGCAGCCCGGTCGGACAGGGGGCCTCACCCCTCCACTTT. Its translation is CASSPVGQGASPLHF.

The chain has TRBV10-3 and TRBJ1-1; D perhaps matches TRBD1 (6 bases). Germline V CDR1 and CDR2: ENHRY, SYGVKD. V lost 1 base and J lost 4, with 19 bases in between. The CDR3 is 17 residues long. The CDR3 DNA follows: TGTGCCATCAGTGAGTTTACAGGGCGCCGCAAGGGCACTGAAGCTTTCTTT. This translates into CAISEFTGRRKGTEAFF.

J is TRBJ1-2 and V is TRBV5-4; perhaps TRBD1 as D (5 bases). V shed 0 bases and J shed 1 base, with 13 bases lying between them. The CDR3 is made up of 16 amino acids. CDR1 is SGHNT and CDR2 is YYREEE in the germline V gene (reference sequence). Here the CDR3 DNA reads TGTGCCAGCAGCTTGGGGGGCTCCCTTTATAACTATGGCTACACCTTC. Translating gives CASSLGGSLYNYGYTF. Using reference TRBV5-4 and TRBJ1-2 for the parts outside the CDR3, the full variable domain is ETGVTQSPTHLIKTRGQQVTLRCSSQSGHNTVSWYQQALGQGPQFIFQYYREEENGRGNFPPRFSGLQFPNYSSELNVNALELDDSALYLCASSLGGSLYNYGYTFGSGTRLTVV.

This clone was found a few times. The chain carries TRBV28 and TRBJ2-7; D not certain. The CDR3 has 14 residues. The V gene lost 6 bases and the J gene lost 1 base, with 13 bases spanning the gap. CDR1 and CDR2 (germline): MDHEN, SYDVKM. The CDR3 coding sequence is TGTGCCAGCAGCTCCCTCATTAGGTCCTACGAGCAGTACTTC. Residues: CASSSLIRSYEQYF.

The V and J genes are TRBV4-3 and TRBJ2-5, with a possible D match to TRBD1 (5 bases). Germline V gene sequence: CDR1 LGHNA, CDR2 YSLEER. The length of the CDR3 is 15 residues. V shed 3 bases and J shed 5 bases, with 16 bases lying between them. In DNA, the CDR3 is TGCGCCAGCAGCCAGGGTACAGGCCCGGGCGAGACCCAGTACTTC. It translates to CASSQGTGPGETQYF.

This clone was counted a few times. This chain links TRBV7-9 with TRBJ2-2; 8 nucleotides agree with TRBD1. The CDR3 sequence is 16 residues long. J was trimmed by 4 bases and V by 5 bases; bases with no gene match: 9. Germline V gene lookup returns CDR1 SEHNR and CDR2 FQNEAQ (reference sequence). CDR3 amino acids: CASSPVRGPLTGELFF. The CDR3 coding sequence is TGTGCCAGCAGCCCTGTCAGGGGGCCGCTCACCGGGGAGCTGTTTTTT.

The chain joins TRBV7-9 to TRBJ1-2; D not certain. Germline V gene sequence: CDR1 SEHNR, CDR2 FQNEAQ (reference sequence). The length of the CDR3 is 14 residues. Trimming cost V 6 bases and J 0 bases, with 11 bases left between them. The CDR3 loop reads CASSPSLSNYGYTF. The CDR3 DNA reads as TGTGCCAGCAGTCCCAGCTTATCTAACTATGGCTACACCTTC. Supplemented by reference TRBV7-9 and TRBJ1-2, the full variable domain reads DTGVSQNPRHKITKRGQNVTFRCDPISEHNRLYWYRQTLGQGPEFLTYFQNEAQLEKSRLLSDRFSAERPKGSFSTLEIQRTEQGDSAMYLCASSPSLSNYGYTFGSGTRLTVV.

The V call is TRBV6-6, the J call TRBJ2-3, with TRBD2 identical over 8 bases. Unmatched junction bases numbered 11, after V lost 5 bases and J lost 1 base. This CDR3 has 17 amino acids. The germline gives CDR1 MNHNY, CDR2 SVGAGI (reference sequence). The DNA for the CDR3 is TGTGCCAGCAGTCACCCCGGGGGTAGCGGGGGCACAGATACGCAGTATTTT. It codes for CASSHPGGSGGTDTQYF.

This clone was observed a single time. As DNA, the CDR3 is TGTGCCAGCAGTTCCTTGAACTTCAGAGGGATTTACGAGCAGTACTTC. Translated, it gives CASSSLNFRGIYEQYF. V is TRBV28 and J is TRBJ2-7; possible D gene TRBD2, 5 bases. Germline V CDR1 and CDR2: MDHEN, SYDVKM. The CDR3 totals 16 residues. V gave up 4 bases and J gave up 4 bases, with 20 bases separating them.

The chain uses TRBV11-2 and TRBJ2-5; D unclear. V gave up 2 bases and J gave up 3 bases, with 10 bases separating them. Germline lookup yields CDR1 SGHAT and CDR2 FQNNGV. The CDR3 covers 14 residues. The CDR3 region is CASSLSLGKETQYF. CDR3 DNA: TGTGCCAGCAGCTTATCGTTGGGGAAAGAGACCCAGTACTTC.